This entry lists 19 T cell receptor beta chains sequenced from one sample in a study of T cell changes during pregnancy in multiple sclerosis. Produced via immunoSEQ multiplex PCR; TCRdb's table is partial and in-frame only. Among about 40,000 clones listed, roughly nine tenths were seen once. Material: CD8+ T cells from peripheral blood mononuclear cells, obtained before pregnancy. Receptors originate from a female donor with multiple sclerosis, enrolled in a pregnancy study.

The chain carries TRBV7-9 and TRBJ2-1; maybe TRBD2 (5 bases). Trimming took off 5 bases at V and 5 bases at J, with 19 bases between the two ends. The germline V gene encodes CDR1 SEHNR and CDR2 FQNEAQ (reference sequence). This CDR3 comprises 16 residues. DNA of the CDR3: TGTGCCAGCAGCGGTGATAGGTCTAGCTACAACAATGAGCAGTTCTTC. Its protein product is CASSGDRSSYNNEQFF.

The chain has TRBV2 and TRBJ2-1, with D perhaps TRBD2 (5 bases). V dropped 3 bases and J dropped 4 bases, with 10 bases sitting between them. The CDR3 covers 14 residues. Germline V gene lookup returns CDR1 SNHLY and CDR2 FYNNEI. CDR3 sequence reads: CASSEDSSYNEQFF. CDR3 nucleotide sequence: TGTGCCAGCAGTGAGGACTCCTCGTACAATGAGCAGTTCTTC.

The genes are TRBV27 and TRBJ2-7; D remains ambiguous. CDR1 MNHEY and CDR2 SMNVEV come from the germline V gene (reference sequence). The CDR3 consists of 13 residues. The V end lost 2 bases, the J end lost 3 bases, and 8 bases lay between the germline ends. CDR3: CASSLGGSYEQYF. The DNA for the CDR3 is TGTGCCAGCAGTTTAGGCGGCAGCTACGAGCAGTACTTC.

The rearrangement uses TRBV29-1 and TRBJ2-2; 14 nucleotides align to TRBD2. Unmatched junction bases numbered 11, after V lost 7 bases and J lost 1 base. The CDR3 length is 18 residues. In germline, CDR1 is SQVTM, CDR2 ANQGSEA. In nucleotides, the CDR3 is TGCAGCGCCGAGGGACTAGCGGGAGCGAAGGGGAACACCGGGGAGCTGTTTTTT. Residues: CSAEGLAGAKGNTGELFF.

This clone was counted a single time. This chain uses TRBV9 with TRBJ2-3; possible D gene TRBD2, 5 bases. The V gene lost 1 base and the J gene lost 6 bases, with 9 bases spanning the gap. This CDR3 has 13 residues. Germline CDR1 and CDR2: SGDLS and YYNGEE. CDR3 sequence reads: CASSVTRRDTQYF. The CDR3, as DNA: TGTGCCAGCAGCGTAACTAGACGGGATACGCAGTATTTT.

This clone has only one observation. The V gene is TRBV21-1, the J gene TRBJ2-7; the D segment call TRBD1 is taken from the table without a DNA check. TRBV21-1 has pseudogene status. The CDR3 contains 17 residues. Here the CDR3 DNA reads TGTGCCAGCAGCAATTGGCGGACAGGGGGTAGGAGCAACGAGCAGTACTTC. Protein: CASSNWRTGGRSNEQYF.

The V gene is TRBV7-2, the J gene TRBJ1-2; TRBD1 agrees at 9 bases. Per germline, CDR1 SGHTA and CDR2 FQGNSA. Losses at the gene ends were 5 bases for V and 6 bases for J; bases not matched to a gene: 10. This CDR3 is 15 amino acids long. Here the CDR3 DNA reads TGTGCCAGCAGCATCCGGGACAGGGTTTATGATGGCTACACCTTC. Residues: CASSIRDRVYDGYTF.

V gene TRBV4-1 combines with J gene TRBJ2-1; D perhaps matches TRBD2 (5 bases). Germline V gene lookup returns CDR1 MGHRA and CDR2 YSYEKL. V lost 4 bases and J 6 bases, leaving 16 bases between the germline ends. The CDR3 consists of 15 residues. The CDR3 reads CASSLRVASTNEQFF. The CDR3 DNA follows: TGCGCCAGCAGCCTCCGGGTAGCGAGCACCAATGAGCAGTTCTTC.

The rearrangement uses TRBV5-6 and TRBJ2-4; TRBD1 is a possible D gene (6 bases). Germline values: CDR1 SGHDT, CDR2 YYEEEE. Trimming cost V 1 base and J 0 bases, with 8 bases left between them. The CDR3 has 15 amino acids. In DNA, the CDR3 is TGTGCCAGCAGCTTGTGGGGGCTAGCCAAAAACATTCAGTACTTC. Translated: CASSLWGLAKNIQYF.

This clone was seen once. The chain links TRBV7-3 to TRBJ2-3; the match to TRBD2 covers 7 bases. The V gene's germline CDR1 is SGHTA and CDR2 FQGTGA. The CDR3 is made up of 16 amino acids. V gave up 1 base and J gave up 0 bases; unmatched junction bases: 4. The chain's CDR3 is CASSLRGGSSTDTQYF. The CDR3 bases are TGTGCCAGCAGCTTAAGGGGGGGGTCTAGCACAGATACGCAGTATTTT.

V gene TRBV6-5 combines with J gene TRBJ2-7, with 11 bases aligning to TRBD1. The CDR3 length is 13 residues. The germline CDR1 and CDR2 sequences are MNHEY and SVGAGI. V was pared by 2 bases and J by 7 bases, with 1 base of the junction left unmatched. CDR3 protein: CASSYGTGGEQYF. The CDR3 nucleotides are TGTGCCAGCAGTTACGGGACAGGGGGTGAGCAGTACTTC.

The CDR3 bases are TGTGCCAGTAGACAGGACCAGGAAAAACTGTTTTTT. It specifies CASRQDQEKLFF. The V call is TRBV28, the J call TRBJ1-4; weak D call: TRBD1 (6 bases). The V end lost 9 bases, the J end lost 8 bases, and 13 bases lay between the germline ends. The CDR3 is 12 amino acids. The germline V gene has CDR1 MDHEN and CDR2 SYDVKM.

The gene calls are TRBV4-2 and TRBJ1-2; possibly TRBD1 for D (6 bases). Trimming removed 5 bases from V and 14 bases from J, with 24 bases in between. CDR3 size: 14 residues. Germline values: CDR1 LGHNA, CDR2 YNFKEQ. CDR3 nucleotides: TGTGCCAGCAGCGCTCCCGGGACATCCGTCGATGGGACCTTC. Translating it yields CASSAPGTSVDGTF.

V usage is TRBV7-9 and J usage is TRBJ1-1, with 8 positions matching TRBD1. The CDR3 spans 15 residues. CDR1 SEHNR and CDR2 FQNEAQ come from the germline V gene (reference sequence). Trimming took 1 base from V and 0 from J; bases not matched to a gene: 1. The CDR3 bases are TGTGCCAGCAGCTTAGGGACAGGGTTGAACACTGAAGCTTTCTTT. Its translation: CASSLGTGLNTEAFF.

The chain uses TRBV7-6 and TRBJ2-5; 7 bases map to TRBD2. Germline V gene lookup returns CDR1 SGHVS and CDR2 FNYEAQ. This CDR3 spans 14 amino acids. The V gene end was trimmed by 5 bases and the J gene end by 3 bases; junction bases not matched to a gene: 6. This chain's CDR3 is CASSASGTEETQYF. In DNA, the CDR3 is TGTGCCAGCAGCGCTAGCGGTACAGAAGAGACCCAGTACTTC.

J is TRBJ1-2 and V is TRBV15; 7 bases map to TRBD1. Germline-derived CDR1 and CDR2 are LNHNV and YYDKDF (reference sequence). This CDR3 is 16 amino acids long. Unmatched junction bases numbered 12, after V lost 1 base and J lost 7 bases. In DNA, the CDR3 is TGTGCCACCAGCAGAGCCGCAGACAGGGTTCTGGTTGGCTACACCTTC. Protein product: CATSRAADRVLVGYTF.

The chain employs TRBV5-1 and TRBJ2-1, with D tentatively TRBD2 (6 bases). Germline assignment: CDR1 SGHRS and CDR2 YFSETQ. This CDR3 contains 16 residues. V was shortened by 0 bases and J by 4 bases, with 14 bases between the two germline ends. CDR3 DNA: TGCGCCAGCAGCTTGGTTGTTGGTAGCGGATACAATGAGCAGTTCTTC. Its protein is CASSLVVGSGYNEQFF. Filled out from reference TRBV5-1 and TRBJ2-1, the complete variable domain reads KAGVTQTPRYLIKTRGQQVTLSCSPISGHRSVSWYQQTPGQGLQFLFEYFSETQRNKGNFPGRFSGRQFSNSRSEMNVSTLELGDSALYLCASSLVVGSGYNEQFFGPGTRLTVL.

This chain links TRBV7-6 with TRBJ1-1; perhaps TRBD1 as D (5 bases). Trimming pared 2 bases from V and 0 bases from J, leaving 10 bases between. CDR3 length: 15 amino acids. The V gene's germline CDR1 is SGHVS and CDR2 FNYEAQ. The CDR3: CASSLRGNMNTEAFF. CDR3 nucleotide sequence: TGTGCCAGCAGCTTAAGGGGTAACATGAACACTGAAGCTTTCTTT. The variable domain in full, with the rest retrieved from reference TRBV7-6 and TRBJ1-1, is GAGVSQSPRYKVTKRGQDVALRCDPISGHVSLYWYRQALGQGPEFLTYFNYEAQQDKSGLPNDRFSAERPEGSISTLTIQRTEQRDSAMYRCASSLRGNMNTEAFFGQGTRLTVV.

The rearrangement uses TRBV7-9 and TRBJ2-3; possibly TRBD2 for D (5 bases). There are 12 residues in the CDR3. CDR1 is SEHNR and CDR2 is FQNEAQ in the germline V gene (reference sequence). V lost 5 bases and J 7 bases, leaving 10 bases between the germline ends. Here the CDR3 reads CASSSGPYTQYF. Here the CDR3 DNA reads TGTGCCAGCAGCAGCGGTCCTTATACGCAGTATTTT.